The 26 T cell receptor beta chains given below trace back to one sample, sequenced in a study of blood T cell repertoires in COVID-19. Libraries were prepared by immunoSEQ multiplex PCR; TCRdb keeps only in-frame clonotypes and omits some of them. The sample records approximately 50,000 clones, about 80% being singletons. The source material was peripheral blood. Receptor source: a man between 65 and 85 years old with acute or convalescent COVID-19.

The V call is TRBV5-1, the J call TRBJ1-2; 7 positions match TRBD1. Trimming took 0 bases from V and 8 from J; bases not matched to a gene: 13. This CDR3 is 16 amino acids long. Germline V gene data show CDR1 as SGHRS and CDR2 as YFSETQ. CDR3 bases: TGCGCCAGCAGCTTGGGAGTAGCAAGAGGGGGCGACGGCTACACCTTC. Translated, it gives CASSLGVARGGDGYTF.

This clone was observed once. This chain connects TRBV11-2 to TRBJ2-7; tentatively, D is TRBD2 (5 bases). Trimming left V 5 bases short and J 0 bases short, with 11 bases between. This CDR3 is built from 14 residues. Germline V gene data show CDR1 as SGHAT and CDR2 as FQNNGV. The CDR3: CASSPSGVSYEQYF. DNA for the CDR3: TGTGCCAGCAGCCCGTCCGGGGTCTCCTACGAGCAGTACTTC.

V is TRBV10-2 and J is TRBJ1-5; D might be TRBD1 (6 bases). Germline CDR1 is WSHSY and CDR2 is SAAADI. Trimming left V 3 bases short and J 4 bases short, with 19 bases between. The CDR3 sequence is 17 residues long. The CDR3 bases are TGCGCCAGCAGTGATCCAGGGGCCCCTACTGGAAATCAGCCCCAGCATTTT. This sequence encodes CASSDPGAPTGNQPQHF.

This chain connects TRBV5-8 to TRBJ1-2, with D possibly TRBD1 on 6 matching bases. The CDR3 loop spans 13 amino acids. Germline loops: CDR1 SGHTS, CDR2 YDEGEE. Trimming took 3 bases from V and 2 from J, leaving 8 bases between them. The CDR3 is CASSSRGNYGYTF. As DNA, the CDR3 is TGTGCCAGCAGCTCCAGGGGCAACTATGGCTACACCTTC.

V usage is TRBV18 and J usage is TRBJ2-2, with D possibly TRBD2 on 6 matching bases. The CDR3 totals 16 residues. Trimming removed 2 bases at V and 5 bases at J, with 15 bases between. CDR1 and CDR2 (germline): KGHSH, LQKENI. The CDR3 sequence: CASSPSGRQKTGELFF. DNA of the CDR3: TGTGCCAGCTCACCAAGCGGGCGGCAAAAAACCGGGGAGCTGTTTTTT.

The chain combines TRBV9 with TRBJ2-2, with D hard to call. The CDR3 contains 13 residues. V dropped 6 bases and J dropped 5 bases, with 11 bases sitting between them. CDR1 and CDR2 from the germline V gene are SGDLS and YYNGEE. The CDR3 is CASTRSETGELFF. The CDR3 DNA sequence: TGTGCCAGCACCCGTAGTGAGACCGGGGAGCTGTTTTTT.

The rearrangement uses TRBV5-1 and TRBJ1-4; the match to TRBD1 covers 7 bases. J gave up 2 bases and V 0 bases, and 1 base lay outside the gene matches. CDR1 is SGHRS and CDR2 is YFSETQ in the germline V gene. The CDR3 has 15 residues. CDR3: CASSLVGGTNEKLFF. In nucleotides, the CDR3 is TGCGCCAGCAGCTTGGTAGGGGGCACTAATGAAAAACTGTTTTTT.

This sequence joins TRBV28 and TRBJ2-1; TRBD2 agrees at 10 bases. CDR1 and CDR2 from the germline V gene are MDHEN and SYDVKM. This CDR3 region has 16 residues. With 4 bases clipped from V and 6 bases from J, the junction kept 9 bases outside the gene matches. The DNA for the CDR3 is TGTGCCAGCAGTTCTAGCGGGAGCCCCAGGTCCAATGAGCAGTTCTTC. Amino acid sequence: CASSSSGSPRSNEQFF.

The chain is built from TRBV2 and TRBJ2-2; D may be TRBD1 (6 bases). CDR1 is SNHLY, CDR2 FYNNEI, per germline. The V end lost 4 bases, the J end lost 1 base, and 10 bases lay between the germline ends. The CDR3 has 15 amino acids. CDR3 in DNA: TGTGCCAGCAGTGTAGAACAGGGGAACACCGGGGAGCTGTTTTTT. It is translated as CASSVEQGNTGELFF.

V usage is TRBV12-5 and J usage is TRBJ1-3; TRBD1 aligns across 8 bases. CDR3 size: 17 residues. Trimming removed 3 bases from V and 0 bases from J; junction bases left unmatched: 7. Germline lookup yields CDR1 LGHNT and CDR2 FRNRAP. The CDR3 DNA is TGTGCTAGTGGTTTCCCACGGACAGGGCACTCTGGAAACACCATATATTTT. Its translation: CASGFPRTGHSGNTIYF.

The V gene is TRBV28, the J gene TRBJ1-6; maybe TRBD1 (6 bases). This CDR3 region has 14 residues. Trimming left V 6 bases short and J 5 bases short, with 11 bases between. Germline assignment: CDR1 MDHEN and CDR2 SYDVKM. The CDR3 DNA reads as TGTGCCAGCAGAAACCGACAGGATAATTCACCCCTCCACTTT. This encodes CASRNRQDNSPLHF.

CDR3 protein: CATSRLGQENSPLHF. CDR3 DNA: TGTGCCACCAGCAGGTTGGGACAGGAAAATTCACCCCTCCACTTT. This chain uses TRBV15 with TRBJ1-6; 8 bases are shared with TRBD1. The CDR3 consists of 15 residues. Germline V gives CDR1 LNHNV, CDR2 YYDKDF (reference sequence). The V segment lost 3 bases and the J segment 7 bases; nucleotides outside the gene matches: 5.

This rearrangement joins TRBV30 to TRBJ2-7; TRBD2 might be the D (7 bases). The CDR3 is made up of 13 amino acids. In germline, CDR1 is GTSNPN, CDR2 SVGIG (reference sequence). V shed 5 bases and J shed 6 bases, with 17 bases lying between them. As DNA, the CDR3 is TGTGCCTGGGAAGGGGGGGGCGGAACCGAGCAGTACTTC. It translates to CAWEGGGGTEQYF.

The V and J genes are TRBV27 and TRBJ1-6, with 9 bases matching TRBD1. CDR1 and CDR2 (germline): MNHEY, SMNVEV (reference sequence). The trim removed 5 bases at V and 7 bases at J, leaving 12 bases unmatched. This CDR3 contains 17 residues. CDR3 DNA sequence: TGTGCCAGCAGTGCCGCCGGGACAGGGACGCCGAATTCACCCCTCCACTTT. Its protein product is CASSAAGTGTPNSPLHF.

The CDR3 loop is CASSPLIGDREVLHF. DNA of the CDR3: TGTGCCAGCTCACCACTTATTGGTGACAGGGAGGTTCTCCACTTT. The chain carries TRBV18 and TRBJ1-3; TRBD1 aligns across 7 bases. The DNA end is a closer match to TRBJ1-6, so the J assignment may be wrong. The CDR3 extends over 15 amino acids. Per germline, CDR1 KGHSH and CDR2 LQKENI.

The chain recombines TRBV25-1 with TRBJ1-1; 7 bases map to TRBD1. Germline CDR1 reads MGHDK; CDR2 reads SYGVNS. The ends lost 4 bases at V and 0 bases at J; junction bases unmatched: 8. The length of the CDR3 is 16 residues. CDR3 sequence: CASSGLPGQMNTEAFF. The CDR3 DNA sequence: TGTGCCAGCAGTGGGCTTCCGGGACAGATGAACACTGAAGCTTTCTTT.

CDR3 bases: TGTGCCAGCAGCCATCGCCGACAGGGGCTCGGAGAAGCTTTCTTT. Amino acids: CASSHRRQGLGEAFF. The chain has TRBV7-6 and TRBJ1-1; 8 positions match TRBD1. The junction had 13 bases not matched to a gene; V was cut back by 5 bases and J by 8 bases. CDR1 and CDR2 from the germline V gene are SGHVS and FNYEAQ. This CDR3 region has 15 residues.

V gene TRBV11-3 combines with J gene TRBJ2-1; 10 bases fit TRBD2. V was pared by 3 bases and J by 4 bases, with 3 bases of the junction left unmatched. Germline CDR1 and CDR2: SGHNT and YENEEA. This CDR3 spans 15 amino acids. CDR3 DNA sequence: TGTGCCAGCAGCTTGGCAGCGGGAGGGTACAATGAGCAGTTCTTC. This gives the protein CASSLAAGGYNEQFF.

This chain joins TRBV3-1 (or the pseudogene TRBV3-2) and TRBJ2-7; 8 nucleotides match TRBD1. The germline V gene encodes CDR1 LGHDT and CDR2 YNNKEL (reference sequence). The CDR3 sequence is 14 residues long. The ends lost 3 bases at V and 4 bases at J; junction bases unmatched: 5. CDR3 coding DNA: TGTGCCAGCAGCCATCAGGGGGCAGAGTACGAGCAGTACTTC. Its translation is CASSHQGAEYEQYF.

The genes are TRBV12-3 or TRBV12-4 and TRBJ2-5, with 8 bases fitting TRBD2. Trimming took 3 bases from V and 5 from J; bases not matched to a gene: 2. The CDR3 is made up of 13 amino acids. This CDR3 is CASSLREVETQYF. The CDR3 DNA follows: TGTGCCAGCAGTTTGCGGGAGGTTGAGACCCAGTACTTC.

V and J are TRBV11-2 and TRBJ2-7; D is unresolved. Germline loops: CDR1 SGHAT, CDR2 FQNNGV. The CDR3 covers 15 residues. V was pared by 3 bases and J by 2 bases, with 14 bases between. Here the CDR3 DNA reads TGTGCCAGCAGCTTGGTCTTAGCACCCACCTACGAGCAGTACTTC. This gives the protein CASSLVLAPTYEQYF.

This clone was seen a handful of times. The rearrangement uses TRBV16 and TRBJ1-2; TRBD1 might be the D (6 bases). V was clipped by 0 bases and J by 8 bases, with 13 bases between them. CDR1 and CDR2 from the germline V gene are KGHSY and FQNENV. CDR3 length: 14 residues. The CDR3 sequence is CASSQSGAGSGYTF. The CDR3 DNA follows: TGTGCCAGCAGCCAATCGGGGGCAGGGAGCGGCTACACCTTC.

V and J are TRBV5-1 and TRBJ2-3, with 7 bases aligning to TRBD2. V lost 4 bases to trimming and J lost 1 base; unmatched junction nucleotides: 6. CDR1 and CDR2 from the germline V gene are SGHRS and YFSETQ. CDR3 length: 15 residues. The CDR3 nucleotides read TGCGCCAGCAGCCGAAGCGGGATTGGCACAGATACGCAGTATTTT. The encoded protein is CASSRSGIGTDTQYF.

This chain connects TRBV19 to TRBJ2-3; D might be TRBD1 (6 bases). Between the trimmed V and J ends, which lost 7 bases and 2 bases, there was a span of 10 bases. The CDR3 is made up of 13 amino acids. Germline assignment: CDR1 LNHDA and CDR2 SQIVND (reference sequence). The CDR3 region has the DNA TGTGCCAGTATAGGGACATTCACAGATACGCAGTATTTT. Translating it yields CASIGTFTDTQYF. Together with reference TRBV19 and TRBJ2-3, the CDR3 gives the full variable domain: DGGITQSPKYLFRKEGQNVTLSCEQNLNHDAMYWYRQDPGQGLRLIYYSQIVNDFQKGDIAEGYSVSREKKESFPLTVTSAQKNPTAFYLCASIGTFTDTQYFGPGTRLTVL.

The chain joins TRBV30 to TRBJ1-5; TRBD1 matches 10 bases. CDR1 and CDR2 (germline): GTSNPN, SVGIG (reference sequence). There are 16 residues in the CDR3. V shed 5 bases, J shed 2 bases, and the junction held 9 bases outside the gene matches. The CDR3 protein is CAWSDRGRGGNQPQHF. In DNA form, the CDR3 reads TGTGCCTGGTCCGACAGGGGGCGAGGGGGCAATCAGCCCCAGCATTTT.

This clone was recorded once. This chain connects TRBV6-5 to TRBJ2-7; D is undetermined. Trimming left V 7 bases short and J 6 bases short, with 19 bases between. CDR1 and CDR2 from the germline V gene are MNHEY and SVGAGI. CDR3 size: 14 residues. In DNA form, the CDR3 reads TGTGCCAGCATTAGATCAGTTGGGTCGGGCGAGCAGTACTTC. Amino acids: CASIRSVGSGEQYF.